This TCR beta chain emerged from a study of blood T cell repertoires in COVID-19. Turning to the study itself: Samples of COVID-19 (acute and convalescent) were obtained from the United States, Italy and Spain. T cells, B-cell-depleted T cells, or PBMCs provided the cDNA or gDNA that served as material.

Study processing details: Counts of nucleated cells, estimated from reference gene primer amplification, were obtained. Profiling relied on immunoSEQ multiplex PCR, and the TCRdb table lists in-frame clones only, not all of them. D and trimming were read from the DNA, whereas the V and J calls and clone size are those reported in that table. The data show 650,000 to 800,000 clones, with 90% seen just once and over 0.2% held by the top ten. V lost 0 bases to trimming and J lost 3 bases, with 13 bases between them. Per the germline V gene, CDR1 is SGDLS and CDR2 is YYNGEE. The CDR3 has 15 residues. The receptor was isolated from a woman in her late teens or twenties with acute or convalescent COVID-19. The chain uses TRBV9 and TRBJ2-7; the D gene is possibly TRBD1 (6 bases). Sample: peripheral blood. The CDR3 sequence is CASSVAAQTGYEQYF. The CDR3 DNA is TGTGCCAGCAGCGTAGCAGCTCAGACAGGCTACGAGCAGTACTTC.